These 30 T cell receptor beta chains originate from one sample sequenced in a study of shared clonotypes between healthy human individuals. Assay: immunoSEQ multiplex PCR; the TCRdb copy retains only in-frame clones and omits some. The sample records approximately 530,000 clones, about 96% being singletons. Sequenced sample: naive CD4+ T cells sorted from blood. The subset is: CD45RA+ positively selected. These receptors were taken from a woman under 40 in good health.

The chain joins TRBV28 to TRBJ1-1; D not certain. With 1 base removed from V and 6 bases from J, the gap between germline ends came to 9 bases. The CDR3 covers 13 residues. Germline V gene sequence: CDR1 MDHEN, CDR2 SYDVKM. For the CDR3, the DNA is TGTGCCAGCAGTTTATCGGGGAAGCCTGAAGCTTTCTTT. Amino acids: CASSLSGKPEAFF.

This clone occurred once. The chain joins TRBV2 to TRBJ1-5; no definite D call. The CDR3 spans 14 residues. CDR1 SNHLY and CDR2 FYNNEI come from the germline V gene. With 7 bases removed from V and 4 bases from J, the gap between germline ends came to 14 bases. The CDR3 bases are TGTGCCAGCACCACCGGAGGTTTGAATCAGCCCCAGCATTTT. Translating gives CASTTGGLNQPQHF.

This chain uses TRBV7-2 with TRBJ1-1, with D uncertain. Germline assignment: CDR1 SGHTA and CDR2 FQGNSA. Trimming removed 5 bases from V and 6 bases from J, with 16 bases in between. The CDR3 has 14 amino acids. The CDR3 protein is CASSPRLGSAEAFF. CDR3 nucleotide sequence: TGTGCCAGCAGCCCTCGTTTAGGCAGCGCTGAAGCTTTCTTT.

This clone was seen just once. The chain carries TRBV11-3 and TRBJ2-1, with 12 bases that match TRBD2. With V trimmed by 1 base and J by 5 bases, 0 bases remained unmatched. CDR1 is SGHNT, CDR2 YENEEA, per germline. This CDR3 region has 15 residues. CDR3 protein: CASSLGTSGDNEQFF. For the CDR3, the DNA is TGTGCCAGCAGCTTAGGGACTAGCGGGGACAATGAGCAGTTCTTC.

CDR3 nucleotide sequence: TGTGCCAGCAGCCAAGTTGTTACTAGCGGAGACGACAATGAGCAGTTCTTC. Its protein product is CASSQVVTSGDDNEQFF. The chain uses TRBV4-2 and TRBJ2-1; the match to TRBD2 covers 8 bases. The V and J ends lost 1 base and 5 bases, in that order; junction bases with no gene match: 10. The CDR3 is 17 amino acids. From germline, CDR1 is LGHNA and CDR2 YNFKEQ.

The genes are TRBV6-5 and TRBJ1-5; no clear D gene. In germline, CDR1 is MNHEY, CDR2 SVGAGI. The CDR3 contains 13 residues. V was cut by 4 bases and J by 2 bases, with 6 bases left in between. CDR3 nucleotides: TGTGCCAGCAGTTTCACTGGCAATCAGCCCCAGCATTTT. Protein sequence: CASSFTGNQPQHF.

The V gene is TRBV10-3, the J gene TRBJ1-1; the D gene is possibly TRBD1 (5 bases). V was trimmed by 7 bases and J by 4 bases, leaving 13 bases between them. The V gene's germline CDR1 is ENHRY and CDR2 SYGVKD. There are 13 residues in the CDR3. Here the CDR3 reads CAINPGRGTEAFF. In DNA, the CDR3 is TGTGCCATCAATCCAGGTAGGGGCACTGAAGCTTTCTTT.

The chain carries TRBV28 and TRBJ1-2; TRBD1 is a possible D gene (6 bases). The CDR3 contains 11 residues. Trimming took off 6 bases at V and 8 bases at J, with 10 bases between the two ends. In germline, CDR1 is MDHEN, CDR2 SYDVKM. DNA for the CDR3: TGTGCCAGCAGGTACAGGGACGGCTACACCTTC. Protein sequence: CASRYRDGYTF.

The chain combines TRBV5-5 with TRBJ2-6; D is unclear. CDR1 is SGHKS and CDR2 is YYEKEE in the germline V gene (reference sequence). Trimming cost V 6 bases and J 4 bases, with 20 bases left between them. The CDR3 covers 17 residues. This CDR3 is CASNGPSPRAGANVLTF. As DNA, the CDR3 is TGTGCCAGCAACGGACCGAGCCCTCGGGCCGGGGCCAACGTCCTGACTTTC.

This chain uses TRBV28 with TRBJ2-1, with 9 bases fitting TRBD2. This CDR3 comprises 15 residues. Per germline, CDR1 MDHEN and CDR2 SYDVKM. After removal of 6 bases from V and 0 bases from J, the junction contained 3 bases not matched to a gene. CDR3: CASRGAGGSYNEQFF. The CDR3 region has the DNA TGTGCCAGCAGGGGAGCGGGGGGCTCCTACAATGAGCAGTTCTTC. Filled out from reference TRBV28 and TRBJ2-1, the complete variable domain reads DVKVTQSSRYLVKRTGEKVFLECVQDMDHENMFWYRQDPGLGLRLIYFSYDVKMKEKGDIPEGYSVSREKKERFSLILESASTNQTSMYLCASRGAGGSYNEQFFGPGTRLTVL.

The rearrangement joins TRBV10-1 to TRBJ2-5; 8 bases agree with TRBD1. Trimming at V came to 10 bases and at J to 4 bases, leaving 11 bases not matched to a gene. Germline CDR1 is WNHNN and CDR2 is SYGVQD (reference sequence). The CDR3 covers 14 residues. The CDR3 loop is CATSTGERRETQYF. The CDR3 DNA is TGCGCCACTTCGACAGGGGAGAGGCGAGAGACCCAGTACTTC.

The chain links TRBV14 to TRBJ2-2; D possibly corresponds to TRBD2 (5 bases). Germline CDR1 reads SGHDN; CDR2 reads FVKESK. The length of the CDR3 is 15 residues. V lost 0 bases, J lost 4 bases, and 9 bases lay in between. CDR3 residues: CASSQDGRSTGELFF. The CDR3 region has the DNA TGTGCCAGCAGCCAAGATGGGAGAAGCACCGGGGAGCTGTTTTTT.

This clone was picked up one time. The V gene is TRBV7-9, the J gene TRBJ2-1, with D unclear. V gave up 3 bases and J gave up 8 bases, with 5 bases separating them. The V gene's germline CDR1 is SEHNR and CDR2 FQNEAQ (reference sequence). The CDR3 covers 11 residues. CDR3 DNA sequence: TGTGCCAGCAGCTTCTTGGATGAGCAGTTCTTC. As protein: CASSFLDEQFF.

This clone came up a few times. The chain uses TRBV5-1 and TRBJ1-3; a weak D match, TRBD1 (5 bases). The CDR3 loop spans 14 amino acids. Germline CDR1 and CDR2: SGHRS and YFSETQ. Trimming shortened V by 0 bases and J by 3 bases, and 7 bases separated the two germline ends. CDR3: CASSLGDVGNTIYF. Written as DNA, the CDR3 is TGCGCCAGCAGCTTGGGGGACGTTGGAAACACCATATATTTT.

This clone has only a few counts. This sequence joins TRBV7-9 and TRBJ2-1, with D hard to call. Germline V lookup: CDR1 SEHNR, CDR2 FQNEAQ (reference sequence). The length of the CDR3 is 12 residues. V was shortened by 5 bases and J by 8 bases, with 10 bases between the two germline ends. The CDR3 sequence is CASSPEFDEQFF. The CDR3 DNA reads TGTGCCAGCAGCCCCGAGTTCGATGAGCAGTTCTTC.

This clone was counted a single time. The V and J genes are TRBV28 and TRBJ1-5, with D perhaps matching TRBD1 (6 bases). Trimming cost V 5 bases and J 4 bases, with 15 bases left between them. CDR3 size: 15 residues. Germline CDR1 is MDHEN and CDR2 is SYDVKM. CDR3: CASSTPEGQNQPQHF. CDR3 coding DNA: TGTGCCAGCAGTACCCCAGAGGGACAAAATCAGCCCCAGCATTTT.

The chain couples TRBV2 to TRBJ2-7, with TRBD2 matching over 10 bases. The CDR3 sequence is 14 residues long. The germline V gene encodes CDR1 SNHLY and CDR2 FYNNEI. Losses at the gene ends were 6 bases for V and 2 bases for J; bases not matched to a gene: 4. The CDR3 reads CASSWSGRAYEQYF. CDR3 DNA: TGTGCCAGCAGCTGGAGCGGGAGGGCCTACGAGCAGTACTTC.

CDR3: CASSGRGGGTDTQYF. CDR3 nucleotides: TGTGCCAGCAGCGGCCGGGGGGGTGGCACAGATACGCAGTATTTT. This chain joins TRBV9 and TRBJ2-3; the match to TRBD2 covers 8 bases. Looked up from germline, CDR1 is SGDLS and CDR2 is YYNGEE. Trimming at V came to 3 bases and at J to 1 base, leaving 4 bases not matched to a gene. The CDR3 sequence is 15 residues long.

The V call is TRBV5-1, the J call TRBJ1-6; 7 nucleotides agree with TRBD1. This CDR3 is built from 16 residues. With 3 bases clipped from V and 9 bases from J, the junction kept 12 bases outside the gene matches. The germline gives CDR1 SGHRS, CDR2 YFSETQ. CDR3 amino acids: CASSWGSGGDGSPLHF. CDR3 coding DNA: TGCGCCAGCAGCTGGGGATCAGGGGGAGATGGTTCACCCCTCCACTTT.

The chain links TRBV19 to TRBJ2-5, with D perhaps TRBD1 (6 bases). The J call may be incorrect, as the DNA end agrees better with TRBJ2-7. Germline values: CDR1 LNHDA, CDR2 SQIVND (reference sequence). The CDR3 runs to 13 residues. The CDR3 reads CASSGGGIYEQYF. In DNA form, the CDR3 reads TGTGCCAGTAGTGGTGGGGGCATTTACGAGCAGTACTTC.

V and J are TRBV18 and TRBJ2-3, with D uncertain. There are 15 residues in the CDR3. The germline gives CDR1 KGHSH, CDR2 LQKENI. V lost 2 bases and J lost 6, with 15 bases in between. The CDR3 loop reads CASSPLGGTGDTQYF. The DNA for the CDR3 is TGTGCCAGCTCACCATTGGGCGGAACTGGCGATACGCAGTATTTT.

The CDR3 is CASSSEGIPIGYTF. DNA for the CDR3: TGTGCCAGCAGTAGCGAGGGGATTCCTATCGGCTACACCTTC. This rearrangement joins TRBV6-5 to TRBJ1-2; D possibly corresponds to TRBD1 (5 bases). CDR3 size: 14 residues. Germline values: CDR1 MNHEY, CDR2 SVGAGI. Trimming pared 5 bases from V and 8 bases from J, leaving 18 bases between.

The chain employs TRBV7-9 and TRBJ1-1; the D gene is possibly TRBD1 (6 bases). The CDR3 totals 15 residues. V dropped 1 base and J dropped 4 bases, with 13 bases sitting between them. CDR1 and CDR2 (germline): SEHNR, FQNEAQ (reference sequence). In nucleotides, the CDR3 is TGTGCCAGCAGCTTAGAAGGACAGAGGGGCACTGAAGCTTTCTTT. Amino acids: CASSLEGQRGTEAFF.

The V and J genes are TRBV10-2 and TRBJ2-7, with 9 bases that match TRBD2. The V gene's germline CDR1 is WSHSY and CDR2 SAAADI. Trimming cost V 10 bases and J 5 bases; bases outside gene matches: 27. CDR3 length: 19 amino acids. The CDR3 nucleotides are TGCGCCATCTCTCCCTTAGGACTAGGGCGCGGGGGGGGCTCGAACGAGCAGTACTTC. It codes for CAISPLGLGRGGGSNEQYF.

The V and J genes are TRBV30 and TRBJ2-7, with TRBD1 as a possible D gene (5 bases). V was cut by 1 base and J by 5 bases, with 15 bases left in between. Germline V gives CDR1 GTSNPN, CDR2 SVGIG (reference sequence). The CDR3 has 14 residues. The CDR3 DNA follows: TGTGCCTGGAGTGGAGTTCAGGGCGGCAACGAGCAGTACTTC. Protein product: CAWSGVQGGNEQYF.

This sequence joins TRBV6-1 and TRBJ2-7, with 10 bases matching TRBD1. V was pared by 1 base and J by 6 bases, with 3 bases of the junction left unmatched. This CDR3 has 14 residues. The germline V gene encodes CDR1 MNHNS and CDR2 SASEGT. CDR3 nucleotides: TGTGCCAGCAGTGAAGGCGGGACAGGGGCCGAGCAGTACTTC. As protein: CASSEGGTGAEQYF.

This rearrangement joins TRBV28 to TRBJ1-5; D is unresolved. The CDR3 is 15 amino acids. V was trimmed by 7 bases and J by 2 bases, leaving 15 bases between them. Germline V gives CDR1 MDHEN, CDR2 SYDVKM. In nucleotides, the CDR3 is TGTGCCAGCAACCCGTCAGTAGGCCGCAATCAGCCCCAGCATTTT. It encodes CASNPSVGRNQPQHF. Full variable domain (outside the CDR3, taken from reference TRBV28 and TRBJ1-5): DVKVTQSSRYLVKRTGEKVFLECVQDMDHENMFWYRQDPGLGLRLIYFSYDVKMKEKGDIPEGYSVSREKKERFSLILESASTNQTSMYLCASNPSVGRNQPQHFGDGTRLSIL.

The chain recombines TRBV6-6 with TRBJ1-2, with 9 bases that match TRBD1. This CDR3 is built from 14 residues. V was clipped by 0 bases and J by 8 bases; unmatched bases: 4. CDR1 is MNHNY and CDR2 is SVGAGI in the germline V gene (reference sequence). The CDR3 DNA reads TGTGCCAGCAGTTACTCGACTGGACAGGGGGGCTACACCTTC. Translated, it gives CASSYSTGQGGYTF.

The chain links TRBV11-2 to TRBJ2-1; the D is unclear. V was clipped by 2 bases and J by 5 bases, with 7 bases between them. Germline lookup yields CDR1 SGHAT and CDR2 FQNNGV. The CDR3 contains 13 residues. The CDR3 is CASSLTRDNEQFF. The DNA for the CDR3 is TGTGCCAGCAGCTTAACCCGAGACAATGAGCAGTTCTTC.

This clone was seen a single time. The chain couples TRBV7-2 to TRBJ2-1; D gene unclear. Between the trimmed V and J ends, which lost 2 bases and 8 bases, there was a span of 10 bases. Germline V gene sequence: CDR1 SGHTA, CDR2 FQGNSA. This CDR3 region has 13 residues. The CDR3 DNA reads TGTGCCAGCAGCTTATCCAGACTCGATGAGCAGTTCTTC. It translates to CASSLSRLDEQFF. The variable domain in full, completed from reference TRBV7-2 and TRBJ2-1, reads GAGVSQSPSNKVTEKGKDVELRCDPISGHTALYWYRQSLGQGLEFLIYFQGNSAPDKSGLPSDRFSAERTGGSVSTLTIQRTQQEDSAVYLCASSLSRLDEQFFGPGTRLTVL.